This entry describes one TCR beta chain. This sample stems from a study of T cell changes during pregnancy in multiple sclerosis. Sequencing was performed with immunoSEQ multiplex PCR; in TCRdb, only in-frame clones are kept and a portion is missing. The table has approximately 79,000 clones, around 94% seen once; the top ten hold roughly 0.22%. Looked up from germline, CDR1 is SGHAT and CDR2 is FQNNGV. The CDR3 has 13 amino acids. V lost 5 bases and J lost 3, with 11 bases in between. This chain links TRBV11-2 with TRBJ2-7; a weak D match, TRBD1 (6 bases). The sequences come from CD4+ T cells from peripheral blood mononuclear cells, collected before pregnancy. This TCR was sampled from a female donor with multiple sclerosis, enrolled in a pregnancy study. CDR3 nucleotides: TGTGCCAGCAGCCCTCGGACAGTCTACGAGCAGTACTTC. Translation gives CASSPRTVYEQYF.